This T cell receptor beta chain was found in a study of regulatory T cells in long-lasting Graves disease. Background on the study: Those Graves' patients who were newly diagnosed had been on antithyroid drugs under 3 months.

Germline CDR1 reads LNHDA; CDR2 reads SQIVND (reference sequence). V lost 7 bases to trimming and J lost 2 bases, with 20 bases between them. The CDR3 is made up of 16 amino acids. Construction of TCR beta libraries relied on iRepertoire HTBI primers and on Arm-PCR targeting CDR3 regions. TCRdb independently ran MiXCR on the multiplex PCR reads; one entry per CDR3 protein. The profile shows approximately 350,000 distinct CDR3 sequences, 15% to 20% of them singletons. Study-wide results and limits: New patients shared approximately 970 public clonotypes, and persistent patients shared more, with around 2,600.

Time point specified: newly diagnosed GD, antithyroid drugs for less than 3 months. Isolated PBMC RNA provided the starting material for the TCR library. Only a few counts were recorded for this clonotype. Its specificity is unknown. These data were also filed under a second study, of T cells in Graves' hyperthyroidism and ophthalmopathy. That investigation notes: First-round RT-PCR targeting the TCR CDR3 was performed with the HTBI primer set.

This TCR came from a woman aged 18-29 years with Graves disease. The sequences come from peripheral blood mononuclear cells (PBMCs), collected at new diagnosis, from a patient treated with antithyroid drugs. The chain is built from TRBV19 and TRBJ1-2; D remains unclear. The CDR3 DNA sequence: TGTGCCAGTACAACGAAGGGTTTGGTGAGGAACTATGGCTACACCTTC. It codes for CASTTKGLVRNYGYTF.